A single T cell receptor beta chain is shown here with its context. Methods used by the authors: Scientists estimated how many nucleated cells there were by amplifying reference gene primers. Produced via immunoSEQ multiplex PCR; TCRdb's table is partial and in-frame only. The V and J calls and clone size come from that table; D and trimming were worked out from the DNA. Here the sample spans under 350,000 clones, over 80% being singletons. Trimming took off 5 bases at V and 2 bases at J, with 9 bases between the two ends. CDR3 length: 13 amino acids. The data are from a study of blood T cell repertoires in COVID-19. Looking at the study overall: Researchers got acute and convalescent COVID-19 samples from the United States, Italy and Spain. PBMCs, B-cell-depleted T cells, or T cells were the source of the cDNA or gDNA that made up the material.

The chain is built from TRBV12-3 or TRBV12-4 and TRBJ2-5; D perhaps matches TRBD1 (6 bases). The sample consisted of peripheral blood. This TCR derives from a man in his 60s who had recovered from COVID-19. The CDR3 region is CASSPGQQETQYF. CDR3 in DNA: TGTGCCAGCAGTCCCGGACAGCAAGAGACCCAGTACTTC.